The clone carrying this T cell receptor beta chain was counted once. BIOMED2 TRB-A/B primer pools were used in multiplex TRB PCR. TCRdb analysed the multiplex PCR reads with MiXCR anew, one entry per CDR3 protein. In the table there are about 16,000 distinct CDR3 sequences, 27% of which are singletons. The data were obtained in a study of T and B cells in COVID-19 patients. Whole-study context: Peripheral blood came from COVID-19 patients with active infection or after recovery. At median age about 35 years, recovered patients were younger than active-infection patients at more than 65.

The germline V and J ends were trimmed by 4 bases and 10 bases, with 8 bases remaining between them. This CDR3 is built from 11 residues. The germline V gene encodes CDR1 SGHAT and CDR2 FQNNGV. From blood, roughly 250-550 ng of genomic DNA served as TRB template. The receptor's source is a human donor who had recovered from COVID-19. Sequenced: blood. The rearrangement links TRBV11-2 to TRBJ2-1; the D is unclear. The DNA for the CDR3 is TGTGCCAGCAGCTCCGGGTACGAGCAGTTCTTC. It encodes CASSSGYEQFF.